These 23 T cell receptor beta chains were all obtained from the same sample, sequenced in a study of OX40 agonist ivuxolimab in advanced cancers. Profiling relied on immunoSEQ multiplex PCR, and the TCRdb table lists in-frame clones only, not all of them. The top ten hold about 15% of the sample, which has tens of thousands of clones, 80% to 90% seen once. This sample comprised CD4+ or CD8+ T cells sorted from blood, obtained in a trial of the OX40 agonist ivuxolimab. The receptors here all came from an adult with an advanced solid tumor such as melanoma, head and neck, liver or kidney cancer.

The chain uses TRBV30 and TRBJ2-7, with a weak D call TRBD1 (5 bases). The CDR3 spans 13 residues. V dropped 2 bases and J dropped 2 bases, with 10 bases sitting between them. Germline lookup yields CDR1 GTSNPN and CDR2 SVGIG (reference sequence). CDR3 bases: TGTGCCTGGAGTCCCGGACAAGCCTACGAGCAGTACTTC. Protein: CAWSPGQAYEQYF.

The chain joins TRBV5-5 to TRBJ2-1; 8 bases line up with TRBD1. V shed 1 base, J shed 2 bases, and the junction held 2 bases outside the gene matches. Germline V CDR1 and CDR2: SGHKS, YYEKEE (reference sequence). CDR3 length: 15 residues. CDR3 sequence reads: CASSLKQGAYNEQFF. The CDR3 DNA follows: TGTGCCAGCAGCTTGAAACAGGGGGCCTACAATGAGCAGTTCTTC. The entire variable domain, with the rest obtained from reference TRBV5-5 and TRBJ2-1, is as follows: DAGVTQSPTHLIKTRGQQVTLRCSPISGHKSVSWYQQVLGQGPQFIFQYYEKEERGRGNFPDRFSARQFPNYSSELNVNALLLGDSALYLCASSLKQGAYNEQFFGPGTRLTVL.

This clone was found a few times. The CDR3 spells CASSSGLAGAYTQYF. In DNA, the CDR3 is TGCGCCAGCAGCTCAGGACTAGCGGGAGCTTATACGCAGTATTTT. The chain links TRBV5-1 to TRBJ2-3, with 13 bases fitting TRBD2. Germline V lookup: CDR1 SGHRS, CDR2 YFSETQ. V shed 3 bases and J 7 bases; nucleotides not matched to a gene: 5. This CDR3 comprises 15 residues.

This sequence joins TRBV28 and TRBJ1-2; possibly TRBD1 for D (6 bases). The CDR3 consists of 13 residues. V was cut by 1 base and J by 5 bases, with 8 bases left in between. The germline V gene has CDR1 MDHEN and CDR2 SYDVKM. This chain's CDR3 is CASSLLGAYGYTF. The CDR3 DNA reads TGTGCCAGCAGTTTATTGGGGGCTTATGGCTACACCTTC.

This sequence joins TRBV14 and TRBJ2-1, with TRBD2 matching 11 bases. Germline V lookup: CDR1 SGHDN, CDR2 FVKESK. V lost 4 bases to trimming and J lost 4 bases; unmatched junction nucleotides: 9. This CDR3 is 17 amino acids long. In nucleotides, the CDR3 is TGTGCCAGCAGCCCGAGAGGGACTAGCGGAATTTACAATGAGCAGTTCTTC. This sequence encodes CASSPRGTSGIYNEQFF.

Here the CDR3 DNA reads TGCGCCAGCAGCCAAGGTCAACTCGACGAGCAGTACTTC. Translation gives CASSQGQLDEQYF. This chain uses TRBV4-1 with TRBJ2-7; D gene uncertain. V dropped 1 base and J dropped 5 bases, with 9 bases sitting between them. Germline values: CDR1 MGHRA, CDR2 YSYEKL. The CDR3 contains 13 residues.

V usage is TRBV9 and J usage is TRBJ2-3; the D gene is possibly TRBD1 (6 bases). Germline V lookup: CDR1 SGDLS, CDR2 YYNGEE. V lost 2 bases and J 4 bases, leaving 11 bases between the germline ends. The CDR3 covers 14 residues. Here the CDR3 DNA reads TGTGCCAGCAGCGTGGAGAGGGGGTCAGATACGCAGTATTTT. Protein sequence: CASSVERGSDTQYF.

This clone was seen only once. This rearrangement joins TRBV2 to TRBJ1-3; 9 nucleotides match TRBD1. The CDR3 sequence is 13 residues long. The germline gives CDR1 SNHLY, CDR2 FYNNEI. V dropped 6 bases and J dropped 6; count of bases not matched to a gene: 3. CDR3 in DNA: TGTGCCAGCAGAGGGACAGGGATAAACACCATATATTTT. Translating it yields CASRGTGINTIYF.

V gene TRBV30 combines with J gene TRBJ1-1; D gene unclear. Per the germline V gene, CDR1 is GTSNPN and CDR2 is SVGIG (reference sequence). V was pared by 3 bases and J by 3 bases, with 14 bases between. This CDR3 has 14 residues. CDR3 in DNA: TGTGCCTGGAGACGGCTCCTTGCCCACACTGAAGCTTTCTTT. Its protein product is CAWRRLLAHTEAFF.

This chain uses TRBV4-1 with TRBJ1-1; D may be TRBD1 (5 bases). V was trimmed by 1 base and J by 3 bases, leaving 12 bases between them. This CDR3 has 15 residues. Germline V gene data show CDR1 as MGHRA and CDR2 as YSYEKL. As DNA, the CDR3 is TGCGCCAGCAGCCAAGCTCCGGGGCGGGACACTGAAGCTTTCTTT. This codes for CASSQAPGRDTEAFF.

The chain combines TRBV5-8 with TRBJ1-1; D gene uncertain. The ends were cut back, 4 bases at V and 4 bases at J, with 14 bases in the middle. The germline V gene encodes CDR1 SGHTS and CDR2 YDEGEE. The CDR3 has 14 amino acids. CDR3 region: CASSLVGIFTEAFF. The CDR3 region has the DNA TGTGCCAGCAGCCTGGTGGGGATTTTCACTGAAGCTTTCTTT.

The V gene is TRBV27, the J gene TRBJ2-7; D possibly matches TRBD1 or TRBD2 (6 bases each). There are 15 residues in the CDR3. The V gene lost 3 bases and the J gene lost 3 bases, with 15 bases spanning the gap. Germline CDR1 is MNHEY and CDR2 is SMNVEV (reference sequence). The CDR3 nucleotides are TGTGCCAGCAGTTTTTGGGGGGCGCGGAGCTACGAGCAGTACTTC. The encoded protein is CASSFWGARSYEQYF.

The chain carries TRBV4-1 and TRBJ1-6; D uncertain. The germline V gene has CDR1 MGHRA and CDR2 YSYEKL. The CDR3 extends over 14 amino acids. V lost 3 bases to trimming and J lost 6 bases, with 9 bases between them. CDR3 region: CASSHPGINSPLHF. DNA of the CDR3: TGCGCCAGCAGCCACCCCGGGATTAATTCACCCCTCCACTTT.

The chain is built from TRBV20-1 and TRBJ2-4; D is unclear. CDR3 length: 11 residues. Per the germline V gene, CDR1 is DFQATT and CDR2 is SNEGSKA (reference sequence). V was cut by 4 bases and J by 7 bases, with 8 bases left in between. CDR3 in amino acids: CSATGPNIQYF. Written as DNA, the CDR3 is TGCAGTGCTACGGGCCCCAACATTCAGTACTTC.

The V gene is TRBV28, the J gene TRBJ2-7; D not certain. There are 14 residues in the CDR3. Trimming cost V 4 bases and J 2 bases, with 12 bases left between them. From germline, CDR1 is MDHEN and CDR2 SYDVKM. The CDR3 DNA reads TGTGCCAGCAGTTGGACGGCGGCTACCTACGAGCAGTACTTC. This codes for CASSWTAATYEQYF.

The rearrangement links TRBV6-4 to TRBJ1-5; TRBD1 might be the D (5 bases). Germline CDR1 and CDR2: MRHNA and SNTAGT. This CDR3 is 12 amino acids long. Trimming shortened V by 6 bases and J by 5 bases, and 8 bases separated the two germline ends. CDR3 region: CASRGGYQPQHF. CDR3 DNA: TGTGCCAGCAGGGGGGGGTATCAGCCCCAGCATTTT.

The J gene is TRBJ1-5, the V gene TRBV7-9, with D perhaps TRBD1 (5 bases). Trimming took 10 bases from V and 7 from J, leaving 20 bases between them. Per germline, CDR1 SEHNR and CDR2 FQNEAQ (reference sequence). The CDR3 is 14 residues long. CDR3 in amino acids: CAITKAGGKQPQHF. CDR3 coding DNA: TGTGCCATTACCAAAGCCGGGGGGAAGCAGCCCCAGCATTTT.

The chain carries TRBV9 and TRBJ2-7; no clear D gene. Germline V gives CDR1 SGDLS, CDR2 YYNGEE. V was trimmed by 0 bases and J by 0 bases, leaving 7 bases between them. This CDR3 has 14 amino acids. The CDR3 reads CASSVGKYSYEQYF. The CDR3 nucleotides read TGTGCCAGCAGCGTAGGAAAATACTCCTACGAGCAGTACTTC.

V usage is TRBV19 and J usage is TRBJ1-1; TRBD1 matches 8 bases. The CDR3 is 15 amino acids. The ends lost 8 bases at V and 4 bases at J; junction bases unmatched: 12. The germline V gene has CDR1 LNHDA and CDR2 SQIVND (reference sequence). CDR3 amino acids: CASRELDRESTEAFF. The CDR3 DNA reads TGTGCCAGTCGAGAGCTGGACAGGGAGTCCACTGAAGCTTTCTTT.

V is TRBV5-1 and J is TRBJ2-5; D is perhaps TRBD1 or TRBD2 (6 bases each). The CDR3 runs to 17 residues. Looked up from germline, CDR1 is SGHRS and CDR2 is YFSETQ. V was pared by 0 bases and J by 5 bases, with 20 bases between. CDR3 sequence (DNA): TGCGCCAGCAGCTTGGGGGACTGGGGGCGTGTCGACGAGACCCAGTACTTC. It codes for CASSLGDWGRVDETQYF.

The rearrangement joins TRBV7-8 to TRBJ2-7; D is ambiguous. Trimming pared 1 base from V and 2 bases from J, leaving 9 bases between. Germline lookup yields CDR1 SGHVS and CDR2 FQNEAQ. The CDR3 length is 14 residues. The CDR3 bases are TGTGCCAGCAGCTTAGGGGCAGCAACCTACGAGCAGTACTTC. Translation gives CASSLGAATYEQYF.

The chain uses TRBV15 and TRBJ1-1; no definite D call. Germline V gene data show CDR1 as LNHNV and CDR2 as YYDKDF (reference sequence). The V and J ends lost 3 bases and 1 base respectively, with 9 bases between them. CDR3 length: 14 amino acids. This chain's CDR3 is CATSSGRRNTEAFF. The DNA of the CDR3 is TGTGCCACCAGCAGCGGCCGAAGGAACACTGAAGCTTTCTTT.

This chain connects TRBV5-1 to TRBJ2-7; a possible D gene is TRBD1 (6 bases). Trimming removed 4 bases from V and 3 bases from J, with 8 bases in between. This CDR3 is 12 amino acids long. Germline loops: CDR1 SGHRS, CDR2 YFSETQ. CDR3 region: CASSPTGYEQYF. CDR3 nucleotide sequence: TGCGCCAGCAGCCCGACAGGCTACGAGCAGTACTTC.